This T cell receptor beta chain was identified in a study of blood T cell repertoires in COVID-19. Overall study context: Some COVID-19 samples were acute and others convalescent; all came from the United States, Italy and Spain. From T cells, B-cell-depleted T cells, or PBMCs came the material, which was cDNA or gDNA.

As handled by the study authors: Reference gene primer amplification in the assay estimated nucleated cell counts. Some clones are missing from TCRdb's copy, which holds only in-frame ones; the method was immunoSEQ multiplex PCR. V and J calls and clone size come straight from that table; D and trimming were deduced from the DNA. The repertoire has approximately 200,000 clones, 75% to 90% of them found once; the top ten carry about 3.5%. V dropped 5 bases and J dropped 0 bases, with 13 bases sitting between them. The CDR3 length is 16 residues. From germline, CDR1 is SNHLY and CDR2 FYNNEI. Cohort placement rested on clinical history that participants reported themselves.

Sequencing used PBMCs or T cells enriched from blood (not recorded which). This receptor was obtained from a woman between 18 and 30 years old in a cohort exposed to, infected with or recovered from COVID-19 (not recorded which). The rearrangement joins TRBV2 to TRBJ2-2; D perhaps matches TRBD1 (6 bases). The CDR3 DNA is TGTGCCAGCAGTTTTCTCGGGACAACGAACACCGGGGAGCTGTTTTTT. The encoded protein is CASSFLGTTNTGELFF.